The 7 T cell receptor beta chains given below trace back to one sample, sequenced in a study of glioma-infiltrating T cells after dendritic cell vaccination. Measured with immunoSEQ multiplex PCR; TCRdb has only the in-frame clones, and not every one. The sample carries roughly 100,000 clones, 90% recorded once. Time point defined: after dendritic cell vaccination, including at tumor progression/relapse. The input for sequencing was blood, taken after dendritic cell vaccination. The receptors were sampled from a human donor with glioblastoma.

The chain is built from TRBV27 and TRBJ1-1; D is perhaps TRBD1 (6 bases). The V gene's germline CDR1 is MNHEY and CDR2 SMNVEV (reference sequence). Trimming shortened V by 2 bases and J by 6 bases, and 13 bases separated the two germline ends. This CDR3 has 14 residues. CDR3 region: CASSLGAGESEAFF. CDR3 coding DNA: TGTGCCAGCAGTTTAGGCGCAGGGGAGTCTGAAGCTTTCTTT.

V and J are TRBV19 and TRBJ1-5; TRBD1 matches 9 bases. The CDR3 is 16 amino acids. Germline V gives CDR1 LNHDA, CDR2 SQIVND (reference sequence). J lost 6 bases, V lost 6 bases, and 12 bases had no gene match. CDR3 bases: TGTGCCAGTAGAGACCAGGGGACAGGGTCGGGTCAGCCCCAGCATTTT. Residues: CASRDQGTGSGQPQHF.

V usage is TRBV5-4 and J usage is TRBJ2-5; 14 nucleotides line up with TRBD2. CDR1 is SGHNT, CDR2 YYREEE, per germline (reference sequence). Trimming at V came to 4 bases and at J to 2 bases, leaving 4 bases not matched to a gene. The CDR3 is 16 amino acids. The CDR3 is CASSTGTSGGQETQYF. The CDR3, as DNA: TGTGCCAGCAGCACCGGGACTAGCGGGGGACAAGAGACCCAGTACTTC.

The chain recombines TRBV27 with TRBJ2-7; TRBD2 is a possible D gene (6 bases). Between the trimmed V and J ends, which lost 6 bases and 7 bases, there was a span of 25 bases. The CDR3 loop spans 16 amino acids. Germline CDR1 MNHEY, CDR2 SMNVEV (reference sequence). In nucleotides, the CDR3 is TGTGCCAGCAGCGAAACCTGGGACGGCCTCCGGGGGGAGCAGTACTTC. This translates into CASSETWDGLRGEQYF.

Only one count was recorded for this clone. This chain joins TRBV5-1 and TRBJ2-1; 9 bases fit TRBD2. The CDR3 runs to 14 residues. The germline gives CDR1 SGHRS, CDR2 YFSETQ. V dropped 4 bases and J dropped 5; count of bases not matched to a gene: 4. The CDR3 region has the DNA TGCGCCAGCAGCGCGGGGGGGGTTGACAATGAGCAGTTCTTC. Translating gives CASSAGGVDNEQFF. Combining the CDR3 with reference TRBV5-1 and TRBJ2-1 gives the whole variable domain KAGVTQTPRYLIKTRGQQVTLSCSPISGHRSVSWYQQTPGQGLQFLFEYFSETQRNKGNFPGRFSGRQFSNSRSEMNVSTLELGDSALYLCASSAGGVDNEQFFGPGTRLTVL.

V gene TRBV9 combines with J gene TRBJ2-3; 7 bases fit TRBD2. The V gene's germline CDR1 is SGDLS and CDR2 YYNGEE. With 0 bases clipped from V and 5 bases from J, the junction kept 9 bases outside the gene matches. CDR3 length: 16 amino acids. In DNA form, the CDR3 reads TGTGCCAGCAGCGTAGGTGGCGCGGGAGTGGGAGATACGCAGTATTTT. It is translated as CASSVGGAGVGDTQYF.

The rearrangement links TRBV5-1 to TRBJ1-3; D call uncertain. Germline lookup yields CDR1 SGHRS and CDR2 YFSETQ. This CDR3 spans 16 amino acids. Trimming took off 2 bases at V and 0 bases at J, with 12 bases between the two ends. CDR3 sequence (DNA): TGCGCCAGCAGCTTTGGGCAGGCCAACTCTGGAAACACCATATATTTT. Its translation is CASSFGQANSGNTIYF.